The sequence of this T cell receptor beta chain was determined in a study of T-cell memory formation after mild COVID-19. In the study overall: Clusters were largely donor specific. General observations from the study: Mostly located in CM and EM were contracting CD4+ clones, with contracting CD8+ clones located in EMRA. Clones shrinking between day 15 and 85 showed a balanced CD4/CD8 split, and those that grew later tilted toward CD4+.

This clonotype came up a few times. Its matching antigen is unknown. Deletions cut 7 bases from V and 4 bases from J, with 16 bases between. This CDR3 comprises 13 residues. From germline, CDR1 is DFQATT and CDR2 SNEGSKA (reference sequence). In TCRdb, the 5' RACE reads were re-called with MiXCR into one record per CDR3 protein. The repertoire holds 200,000 to 300,000 distinct CDR3 sequences, with 16% as singletons. The V gene is TRBV20-1, the J gene TRBJ2-5; D gene unclear. Sequenced: PBMCs or a T cell subset sorted from them (not recorded which). The receptor was isolated from a young man who had mild COVID-19 (a few samples of this study predate the infection). Cell type and time point are not known. CDR3 sequence: CSVPPPLGETQYF. The CDR3 region has the DNA TGCAGTGTCCCCCCGCCTCTCGGAGAGACCCAGTACTTC.